The 11 T cell receptor beta chains below all came from one sample that was sequenced in a study of shared clonotypes between healthy human individuals. The method was immunoSEQ multiplex PCR; TCRdb's version includes in-frame clones alone and lacks a portion of them. Of hundreds of thousands of clones listed, 85% to 95% were seen once; the top ten hold 20% to 30%. It was CD45RO-negative cells, positively selected for CCR7, that made up naive CD8 cells, with terminally differentiated effector memory CD45RA+ cells excluded. Sequencing input: naive CD8+ T cells sorted from blood. Receptor source: a man in his thirties or forties in good health.

The chain uses TRBV7-9 and TRBJ2-1; 11 positions agree with TRBD2. V gave up 3 bases and J gave up 5 bases; unmatched junction bases: 6. The CDR3 is made up of 16 amino acids. Germline CDR1 and CDR2: SEHNR and FQNEAQ (reference sequence). This CDR3 reads CASSFRTSGSNNEQFF. For the CDR3, the DNA is TGTGCCAGCAGCTTCCGGACTAGCGGGTCGAACAATGAGCAGTTCTTC.

In DNA form, the CDR3 reads TGTGCCAGCAGTTTCGGCGAAATTGGCTACGAGCAGTACTTC. The encoded protein is CASSFGEIGYEQYF. The chain has TRBV28 and TRBJ2-7; D gene ambiguous. The CDR3 length is 14 residues. Trimming took off 3 bases at V and 3 bases at J, with 12 bases between the two ends. Germline CDR1 is MDHEN and CDR2 is SYDVKM.

The V gene is TRBV19, the J gene TRBJ1-1; D is ambiguous. Trimming shortened V by 5 bases and J by 1 base, and 11 bases separated the two germline ends. This CDR3 is 14 amino acids long. The V gene's germline CDR1 is LNHDA and CDR2 SQIVND (reference sequence). As DNA, the CDR3 is TGTGCCAGTAGTCGCTATCTGGCGAACACTGAAGCTTTCTTT. It encodes CASSRYLANTEAFF.

The chain couples TRBV7-9 to TRBJ2-1, with 7 bases lining up with TRBD1. The V gene's germline CDR1 is SEHNR and CDR2 FQNEAQ (reference sequence). CDR3 length equals 15 residues. The J segment lost 4 bases and the V segment lost 5 bases, leaving 8 bases of the junction unmatched. The chain's CDR3 is CASSRHDREYNEQFF. CDR3 in DNA: TGTGCCAGCAGCCGACATGACAGGGAATACAATGAGCAGTTCTTC.

V usage is TRBV11-2 and J usage is TRBJ2-2; D possibly uses TRBD1 or TRBD2 (6 bases each). CDR1 is SGHAT and CDR2 is FQNNGV in the germline V gene. The ends were cut back, 1 base at V and 0 bases at J, with 12 bases in the middle. The CDR3 length is 17 residues. The CDR3 is CASSLGGADTNTGELFF. CDR3 DNA: TGTGCCAGCAGCTTAGGGGGGGCAGATACGAACACCGGGGAGCTGTTTTTT.

V usage is TRBV5-4 and J usage is TRBJ2-3; 12 nucleotides line up with TRBD2. Trimming took 4 bases from V and 5 from J; bases not matched to a gene: 11. The CDR3 length is 17 residues. Per the germline V gene, CDR1 is SGHNT and CDR2 is YYREEE (reference sequence). The CDR3 reads CASSPFTSGRLGDTQYF. CDR3 sequence (DNA): TGTGCCAGCAGCCCTTTTACTAGCGGGAGGTTGGGAGATACGCAGTATTTT. The full variable domain, rest sourced from reference TRBV5-4 and TRBJ2-3, is ETGVTQSPTHLIKTRGQQVTLRCSSQSGHNTVSWYQQALGQGPQFIFQYYREEENGRGNFPPRFSGLQFPNYSSELNVNALELDDSALYLCASSPFTSGRLGDTQYFGPGTRLTVL.

J is TRBJ1-5 and V is TRBV6-1; D might be TRBD1 (5 bases). The CDR3 runs 15 residues. V was cut by 6 bases and J by 6 bases, with 18 bases left in between. The germline V gene encodes CDR1 MNHNS and CDR2 SASEGT. CDR3 protein: CASRPGAGPAQPQHF. In nucleotides, the CDR3 is TGTGCCAGCAGACCCGGGGCAGGGCCAGCTCAGCCCCAGCATTTT.

The chain employs TRBV19 and TRBJ2-1; 11 bases line up with TRBD1. After removal of 8 bases from V and 6 bases from J, the junction contained 9 bases not matched to a gene. Germline values: CDR1 LNHDA, CDR2 SQIVND (reference sequence). There are 15 residues in the CDR3. DNA of the CDR3: TGTGCCAGTGGTGAAGGGACAGGGGGGTTCAATGAGCAGTTCTTC. Amino acid sequence: CASGEGTGGFNEQFF.

This clone was recorded once. The chain joins TRBV4-1 to TRBJ2-1; TRBD1 matches at 7 bases. The CDR3 is 18 residues long. V was pared by 0 bases and J by 0 bases, with 8 bases of the junction left unmatched. Germline values: CDR1 MGHRA, CDR2 YSYEKL. The CDR3 DNA reads as TGCGCCAGCAGCCAAGAACCTATGACAGGGAACTCCTACAATGAGCAGTTCTTC. Translation gives CASSQEPMTGNSYNEQFF.

This rearrangement joins TRBV9 to TRBJ1-2; D not resolved. Germline lookup yields CDR1 SGDLS and CDR2 YYNGEE. V was trimmed by 2 bases and J by 6 bases, leaving 8 bases between them. The CDR3 length is 12 residues. The DNA of the CDR3 is TGTGCCAGCAGCGTCCCGAAGAATGGCTACACCTTC. Encoded protein: CASSVPKNGYTF.

The CDR3 protein is CASSKESGPYYGYTF. As DNA, the CDR3 is TGTGCCAGTAGTAAGGAGTCCGGGCCCTACTATGGCTACACCTTC. This chain connects TRBV19 to TRBJ1-2; no clear D. This CDR3 contains 15 residues. The germline V gene has CDR1 LNHDA and CDR2 SQIVND (reference sequence). Trimming pared 4 bases from V and 3 bases from J, leaving 15 bases between.